Included here is one TCR beta chain sequence, with context. Here immunoSEQ multiplex PCR was the method, and the copy in TCRdb shows in-frame clones only, minus some. This sample has over 250,000 clones; around 90% occur once, and the top ten carry around 0.78%. This sample stems from a study of blood T cell repertoires in COVID-19. The CDR3 consists of 13 residues. V shed 0 bases and J shed 7 bases, with 11 bases lying between them. Germline V lookup: CDR1 SGHNT, CDR2 YYREEE (reference sequence). Sequencing used peripheral blood. The rearrangement links TRBV5-4 to TRBJ2-7, with TRBD1 as a possible D gene (5 bases). The clonotype was recovered from a woman in her 30s with acute or convalescent COVID-19. The CDR3 nucleotides read TGTGCCAGCAGCTTGGCCGGCAGGGCGGAGCAGTACTTC. It is translated as CASSLAGRAEQYF.